The 25 T cell receptor beta chains below were found in one sample sequenced in a study of shared clonotypes between healthy human individuals. The table came from immunoSEQ multiplex PCR; TCRdb's copy has only in-frame clones and leaves some out. The sample shows roughly 2.2 million clones, 92% of them seen only once. The specimen sequenced was naive CD4+ T cells from PBMCs. Documented subset: CD45RA+ positively selected. These receptors came from a young man in good health. Some clones in this sample may be carry-over from other donors' samples.

Concerning this clone itself: Other DNA sequences in the same sample also yield this CDR3. J is TRBJ2-3 and V is TRBV6-1, with 9 positions matching TRBD2. The length of the CDR3 is 16 residues. Germline V lookup: CDR1 MNHNS, CDR2 SASEGT. J was trimmed by 3 bases and V by 3 bases; bases with no gene match: 7. Written as DNA, the CDR3 is TGTGCCAGCAGTGAGTCCTTAGCGGGAGTGACAGATACGCAGTATTTT. This codes for CASSESLAGVTDTQYF.

The chain recombines TRBV28 with TRBJ1-2; 9 bases fit TRBD1. The V gene's germline CDR1 is MDHEN and CDR2 SYDVKM. V dropped 2 bases and J dropped 3; count of bases not matched to a gene: 1. CDR3 length: 14 residues. The CDR3 loop reads CASSLRTGDYGYTF. The CDR3 DNA is TGTGCCAGCAGTTTAAGGACAGGGGACTATGGCTACACCTTC.

The chain links TRBV5-1 to TRBJ2-7, with TRBD2 matching 10 bases. Germline CDR1 reads SGHRS; CDR2 reads YFSETQ. V shed 6 bases and J 1 base; nucleotides not matched to a gene: 4. CDR3 length equals 14 residues. The CDR3 DNA reads TGCGCCAGCACCACGACTAGCGGGTCCTACGAGCAGTACTTC. Protein sequence: CASTTTSGSYEQYF.

V and J are TRBV7-2 and TRBJ1-5; D may be TRBD1 (5 bases). The CDR3 loop spans 13 amino acids. Germline loops: CDR1 SGHTA, CDR2 FQGNSA. V gave up 5 bases and J gave up 11 bases, with 16 bases separating them. The CDR3 sequence is CASSPATASAQHF. DNA of the CDR3: TGTGCCAGCAGCCCCGCGACAGCTTCGGCCCAGCATTTT. Looking up the rest from reference TRBV7-2 and TRBJ1-5 gives the full variable domain: GAGVSQSPSNKVTEKGKDVELRCDPISGHTALYWYRQSLGQGLEFLIYFQGNSAPDKSGLPSDRFSAERTGGSVSTLTIQRTQQEDSAVYLCASSPATASAQHFGDGTRLSIL.

This chain connects TRBV28 to TRBJ1-2; D is unclear. The V end lost 4 bases, the J end lost 8 bases, and 11 bases lay between the germline ends. This CDR3 has 12 amino acids. Germline lookup yields CDR1 MDHEN and CDR2 SYDVKM. The CDR3 bases are TGTGCCAGCAGTTCCCCTGTGGCCGGCTACACCTTC. Translating it yields CASSSPVAGYTF.

As concerns this clone: The same CDR3 is also encoded by other DNA sequences in this sample. The chain joins TRBV6-6 to TRBJ2-7; 7 bases align to TRBD1. Germline V gives CDR1 MNHNY, CDR2 SVGAGI (reference sequence). V was pared by 6 bases and J by 3 bases, with 2 bases of the junction left unmatched. The CDR3 spans 12 residues. The CDR3: CASRRDSYEQYF. The CDR3 bases are TGTGCCAGCAGACGGGACAGCTACGAGCAGTACTTC.

This clone has a single count. The V and J genes are TRBV15 and TRBJ2-7; D gene uncertain. The V end was cut by 3 bases, the J end by 3 bases, with 12 bases between. This CDR3 comprises 14 residues. The germline CDR1 and CDR2 sequences are LNHNV and YYDKDF (reference sequence). The CDR3 reads CATSRDQVDYEQYF. The CDR3 bases are TGTGCCACCAGCAGGGACCAAGTTGACTACGAGCAGTACTTC. Filled out from reference TRBV15 and TRBJ2-7, the complete variable domain reads DAMVIQNPRYQVTQFGKPVTLSCSQTLNHNVMYWYQQKSSQAPKLLFHYYDKDFNNEADTPDNFQSRRPNTSFCFLDIRSPGLGDTAMYLCATSRDQVDYEQYFGPGTRLTVT.

The gene calls are TRBV29-1 and TRBJ2-2; 9 bases align to TRBD1. J gave up 5 bases and V 6 bases, and 7 bases lay outside the gene matches. In germline, CDR1 is SQVTM, CDR2 ANQGSEA. This CDR3 is built from 14 residues. CDR3 bases: TGCAGCGTGGGGGGCGGACAGGGGACCGGGGAGCTGTTTTTT. Its protein product is CSVGGGQGTGELFF.

Details on this clone: Distinct nucleotide sequences in the sample also encode this CDR3. V and J are TRBV9 and TRBJ1-3; no definite D call. The CDR3 runs to 14 residues. V dropped 3 bases and J dropped 1 base, with 8 bases sitting between them. Germline CDR1 SGDLS, CDR2 YYNGEE. The CDR3 is CASSAVGSGNTIYF. CDR3 DNA sequence: TGTGCCAGCAGCGCCGTGGGGTCTGGAAACACCATATATTTT.

The DNA of the CDR3 is TGTGCCTGGAGTGTAGCCAGGGGTGGGACCGGGGAGCTGTTTTTT. This translates into CAWSVARGGTGELFF. J is TRBJ2-2 and V is TRBV30, with D possibly being TRBD1 (6 bases). The CDR3 contains 15 residues. Trimming removed 0 bases from V and 5 bases from J, with 13 bases in between. Per germline, CDR1 GTSNPN and CDR2 SVGIG (reference sequence). The full variable domain, completed using reference TRBV30 and TRBJ2-2, is SQTIHQWPATLVQPVGSPLSLECTVEGTSNPNLYWYRQAAGRGLQLLFYSVGIGQISSEVPQNLSASRPQDRQFILSSKKLLLSDSGFYLCAWSVARGGTGELFFGEGSRLTVL.

The rearrangement links TRBV10-1 to TRBJ2-2, with D hard to call. The V gene's germline CDR1 is WNHNN and CDR2 SYGVQD (reference sequence). This CDR3 spans 13 amino acids. Trimming removed 3 bases from V and 4 bases from J, with 6 bases in between. The CDR3 nucleotides are TGCGCCAGCAGTGACAGGATCACCGGGGAGCTGTTTTTT. Its translation: CASSDRITGELFF.

Notes on this clone: This sample includes further DNA sequences coding for the same CDR3. The chain has TRBV11-3 and TRBJ2-2; D unclear. The CDR3 sequence is 13 residues long. The ends were cut back, 5 bases at V and 6 bases at J, with 10 bases in the middle. The germline gives CDR1 SGHNT, CDR2 YENEEA. DNA for the CDR3: TGTGCCAGCAGCCCCGTTCGGGCCGGGGAGCTGTTTTTT. It is translated as CASSPVRAGELFF.

This sequence joins TRBV7-2 and TRBJ2-1; no clear D gene. Trimming stripped 4 bases from V and 5 bases from J, with 15 bases between. The CDR3 covers 15 residues. Germline CDR1 SGHTA, CDR2 FQGNSA. CDR3 loop: CASSYRRPSDNEQFF. The CDR3 DNA is TGTGCCAGCAGCTACCGACGGCCGTCCGACAATGAGCAGTTCTTC. The entire variable domain, with the rest obtained from reference TRBV7-2 and TRBJ2-1, is as follows: GAGVSQSPSNKVTEKGKDVELRCDPISGHTALYWYRQSLGQGLEFLIYFQGNSAPDKSGLPSDRFSAERTGGSVSTLTIQRTQQEDSAVYLCASSYRRPSDNEQFFGPGTRLTVL.

This clone came up once. The V gene is TRBV28, the J gene TRBJ2-5; 9 nucleotides align to TRBD2. The CDR3 runs 14 residues. CDR1 MDHEN and CDR2 SYDVKM come from the germline V gene. The V segment lost 7 bases and the J segment 4 bases; nucleotides outside the gene matches: 7. Here the CDR3 reads CASKVAGVRETQYF. In nucleotides, the CDR3 is TGTGCCAGCAAGGTAGCGGGAGTGCGAGAGACCCAGTACTTC.

V is TRBV5-1 and J is TRBJ2-5; 11 nucleotides align to TRBD2. The DNA end lines up better with TRBJ2-7; the J call may be wrong. The CDR3 is made up of 15 amino acids. Germline V gives CDR1 SGHRS, CDR2 YFSETQ. CDR3 bases: TGCGCCAGCAGCGCGACTAGCGGGATTCCCTACGAGCAGTACTTC. Encoded protein: CASSATSGIPYEQYF.

This clone was seen once. The sample carries other DNA sequences with the same CDR3. The rearrangement joins TRBV29-1 to TRBJ2-5; 10 positions match TRBD1. V shed 6 bases, J shed 2 bases, and the junction held 6 bases outside the gene matches. Germline CDR1 reads SQVTM; CDR2 reads ANQGSEA. The CDR3 consists of 14 residues. CDR3 in amino acids: CSVRDRGPQETQYF. CDR3 DNA: TGCAGCGTCCGGGACAGGGGACCTCAAGAGACCCAGTACTTC.

In its sample, this clone was seen once. This chain links TRBV28 with TRBJ2-7, with D perhaps being TRBD1 or TRBD2 (6 bases each). Germline V gene sequence: CDR1 MDHEN, CDR2 SYDVKM. V was shortened by 6 bases and J by 6 bases, with 18 bases between the two germline ends. This CDR3 comprises 14 residues. The CDR3 is CASRAWGAHGEQYF. The CDR3 nucleotides read TGTGCCAGCAGGGCGTGGGGGGCGCATGGCGAGCAGTACTTC.

Here the CDR3 reads CASSVTGDSNQPQHF. CDR3 nucleotides: TGTGCCAGCAGCGTGACAGGAGATAGCAATCAGCCCCAGCATTTT. This rearrangement joins TRBV9 to TRBJ1-5; TRBD1 is a possible D gene (6 bases). The CDR3 is made up of 15 amino acids. CDR1 and CDR2 from the germline V gene are SGDLS and YYNGEE. V lost 2 bases and J 0 bases, leaving 9 bases between the germline ends. Drawing the rest from reference TRBV9 and TRBJ1-5, the complete variable domain is DSGVTQTPKHLITATGQRVTLRCSPRSGDLSVYWYQQSLDQGLQFLIQYYNGEERAKGNILERFSAQQFPDLHSELNLSSLELGDSALYFCASSVTGDSNQPQHFGDGTRLSIL.

CDR3: CASSLKGGEQFF. CDR3 coding DNA: TGTGCCAGCAGCTTAAAAGGGGGTGAGCAGTTCTTC. V is TRBV7-3 and J is TRBJ2-1, with a tentative D call TRBD1 (6 bases). CDR3 size: 12 residues. Germline V lookup: CDR1 SGHTA, CDR2 FQGTGA. The V end was cut by 1 base, the J end by 9 bases, with 7 bases between.

The chain uses TRBV4-2 and TRBJ2-5, with 10 bases identical to TRBD2. Germline CDR1 and CDR2: LGHNA and YNFKEQ. The CDR3 consists of 16 residues. The trim removed 3 bases at V and 4 bases at J, leaving 8 bases unmatched. CDR3 DNA sequence: TGTGCCAGCAGCCACCGGGCTAGCGGGAGTGTAGAGACCCAGTACTTC. Translating gives CASSHRASGSVETQYF.

The chain combines TRBV12-5 with TRBJ1-1; D not certain. The CDR3 has 13 residues. The germline V gene has CDR1 LGHNT and CDR2 FRNRAP. Trimming pared 2 bases from V and 10 bases from J, leaving 14 bases between. Here the CDR3 reads CASGLLETRAAFF. CDR3 bases: TGTGCTAGTGGTTTGCTCGAAACTAGGGCAGCTTTCTTT.

Notes on this clone: The sample holds other DNA sequences that translate to the same CDR3. The chain uses TRBV20-1 and TRBJ2-1, with a weak D call TRBD2 (6 bases). Per the germline V gene, CDR1 is DFQATT and CDR2 is SNEGSKA (reference sequence). The CDR3 is 11 amino acids. V gave up 6 bases and J gave up 7 bases, with 10 bases separating them. The CDR3 DNA reads TGCAGTGCCTCCCGGGGGAATGAGCAGTTCTTC. It codes for CSASRGNEQFF.

The CDR3 bases are TGTGCCAGCAGCGGCGGAGGAAACACCATATATTTT. Amino acids: CASSGGGNTIYF. The V gene is TRBV6-6, the J gene TRBJ1-3; D is unclear. V lost 6 bases, J lost 4 bases, and 7 bases lay in between. This CDR3 region has 12 residues. Germline CDR1 is MNHNY and CDR2 is SVGAGI (reference sequence).

This CDR3 is CASSVIDTQETQYF. For the CDR3, the DNA is TGTGCCAGCAGTGTAATCGACACGCAAGAGACCCAGTACTTC. The chain carries TRBV2 and TRBJ2-5; D is ambiguous. V was clipped by 4 bases and J by 2 bases, with 11 bases between them. The CDR3 runs 14 residues. Germline lookup yields CDR1 SNHLY and CDR2 FYNNEI. Based on the CDR3 plus reference TRBV2 and TRBJ2-5, the full variable domain is EPEVTQTPSHQVTQMGQEVILRCVPISNHLYFYWYRQILGQKVEFLVSFYNNEISEKSEIFDDQFSVERPDGSNFTLKIRSTKLEDSAMYFCASSVIDTQETQYFGPGTRLLVL.

This clone showed up just once. The V and J genes are TRBV5-6 and TRBJ1-2; unclear D gene. Germline V CDR1 and CDR2: SGHDT, YYEEEE. V lost 1 base, J lost 5 bases, and 9 bases lay in between. CDR3 length: 13 amino acids. Here the CDR3 reads CASSLFQDYGYTF. CDR3 nucleotides: TGTGCCAGCAGCTTGTTTCAGGATTATGGCTACACCTTC. Full variable domain (remainder filled in from reference TRBV5-6 and TRBJ1-2): DAGVTQSPTHLIKTRGQQVTLRCSPKSGHDTVSWYQQALGQGPQFIFQYYEEEERQRGNFPDRFSGHQFPNYSSELNVNALLLGDSALYLCASSLFQDYGYTFGSGTRLTVV.